Below, 29 T cell receptor beta chains from the same sample are listed, as sequenced in a study of blood T cell repertoires in COVID-19. Using immunoSEQ multiplex PCR, the repertoire was profiled, and TCRdb retains in-frame clones only, with some absent. The sample shows about 58,000 clones, more than 80% of them seen only once. Sequenced: peripheral blood. These receptors originate from a human donor in a cohort sampled during active COVID-19.

The rearrangement links TRBV9 to TRBJ2-1; 7 bases match TRBD1. This CDR3 is 18 amino acids long. The germline gives CDR1 SGDLS, CDR2 YYNGEE. After removal of 1 base from V and 3 bases from J, the junction contained 13 bases not matched to a gene. CDR3 sequence: CASSVRDSSVGIYNEQFF. In DNA form, the CDR3 reads TGTGCCAGCAGCGTACGGGACAGCTCGGTAGGTATCTACAATGAGCAGTTCTTC. Together with reference TRBV9 and TRBJ2-1, the CDR3 gives the full variable domain: DSGVTQTPKHLITATGQRVTLRCSPRSGDLSVYWYQQSLDQGLQFLIQYYNGEERAKGNILERFSAQQFPDLHSELNLSSLELGDSALYFCASSVRDSSVGIYNEQFFGPGTRLTVL.

The chain links TRBV20-1 to TRBJ1-1; D gene uncertain. The CDR3 sequence is 10 residues long. Germline-derived CDR1 and CDR2 are DFQATT and SNEGSKA (reference sequence). The V end was cut by 3 bases, the J end by 7 bases, with 6 bases between. The CDR3: CSARDFEAFF. CDR3 DNA: TGCAGTGCTAGGGACTTTGAAGCTTTCTTT.

V gene TRBV5-1 combines with J gene TRBJ2-1; 7 bases map to TRBD2. The CDR3 extends over 15 amino acids. V gave up 0 bases and J gave up 6 bases; unmatched junction bases: 6. In germline, CDR1 is SGHRS, CDR2 YFSETQ. The CDR3 DNA reads TGCGCCAGCAGCTTGGATCCGGGAGGCCGCAATGAGCAGTTCTTC. It codes for CASSLDPGGRNEQFF.

The V and J genes are TRBV9 and TRBJ2-5; tentatively, D is TRBD2 (6 bases). There are 13 residues in the CDR3. Germline CDR1 and CDR2: SGDLS and YYNGEE. Trimming left V 0 bases short and J 4 bases short, with 7 bases between. CDR3 nucleotide sequence: TGTGCCAGCAGCGTAGCGGGGGTAGAGACCCAGTACTTC. Protein product: CASSVAGVETQYF.

The chain has TRBV3-1 (or the pseudogene TRBV3-2) and TRBJ2-5; no clear D gene. This CDR3 comprises 14 residues. V dropped 1 base and J dropped 1 base, with 7 bases sitting between them. CDR1 is LGHDT, CDR2 YNNKEL, per germline (reference sequence). The CDR3 bases are TGTGCCAGCAGCCAAGGAGTCGGCCAAGAGACCCAGTACTTC. It codes for CASSQGVGQETQYF.

The rearrangement links TRBV5-4 to TRBJ2-2; 9 bases are shared with TRBD1. This CDR3 is built from 16 residues. With 4 bases clipped from V and 2 bases from J, the junction kept 6 bases outside the gene matches. CDR1 and CDR2 from the germline V gene are SGHNT and YYREEE (reference sequence). CDR3 nucleotide sequence: TGTGCCAGCAGCCCCCCGGGACAGGGAAACACCGGGGAGCTGTTTTTT. It yields the protein CASSPPGQGNTGELFF.

In this sample, this clone turned up a few times. This chain joins TRBV6-6 and TRBJ1-2; D gene unclear. This CDR3 contains 14 residues. The ends were cut back, 2 bases at V and 5 bases at J, with 12 bases in the middle. The germline gives CDR1 MNHNY, CDR2 SVGAGI (reference sequence). The CDR3 loop reads CASSYQTVLYGYTF. CDR3 nucleotides: TGTGCCAGCAGTTACCAAACAGTATTATATGGCTACACCTTC.

This chain joins TRBV6-2 or TRBV6-3 and TRBJ1-2; no definite D call. The V end lost 7 bases, the J end lost 7 bases, and 13 bases lay between the germline ends. The CDR3 is made up of 12 amino acids. CDR1 and CDR2 from the germline V gene are MNHEY and SVGEGT. CDR3 loop: CASTPRGIGYTF. CDR3 nucleotide sequence: TGTGCCAGCACCCCGAGAGGGATTGGCTACACCTTC.

The rearrangement joins TRBV6-5 to TRBJ1-5; D perhaps matches TRBD1 (6 bases). The CDR3 is 14 residues long. V dropped 7 bases and J dropped 3 bases, with 13 bases sitting between them. CDR1 and CDR2 (germline): MNHEY, SVGAGI. CDR3 residues: CASKRGGPNQPQHF. The CDR3 DNA sequence: TGTGCCAGCAAACGAGGGGGTCCCAATCAGCCCCAGCATTTT.

The gene calls are TRBV28 and TRBJ2-7; 9 bases line up with TRBD1. Germline CDR1 reads MDHEN; CDR2 reads SYDVKM. V was pared by 6 bases and J by 1 base, with 7 bases of the junction left unmatched. The CDR3 spans 15 residues. The DNA of the CDR3 is TGTGCCAGCAGAGGACAGGGGAGGCCTTCCTACGAGCAGTACTTC. This sequence encodes CASRGQGRPSYEQYF.

This clone was observed a single time. V usage is TRBV4-1 and J usage is TRBJ2-3; 12 positions agree with TRBD1. Trimming removed 6 bases from V and 6 bases from J; junction bases left unmatched: 13. This CDR3 contains 17 residues. CDR1 and CDR2 (germline): MGHRA, YSYEKL. CDR3 residues: CASRLQPGTGGADTQYF. The CDR3 DNA follows: TGCGCCAGCAGACTACAACCCGGGACAGGGGGCGCCGATACGCAGTATTTT.

This chain uses TRBV4-2 with TRBJ2-2; TRBD2 matches at 12 bases. CDR1 LGHNA and CDR2 YNFKEQ come from the germline V gene. After removal of 9 bases from V and 6 bases from J, the junction contained 11 bases not matched to a gene. CDR3 length: 16 residues. The CDR3 sequence is CASGPLLAGGPGELFF. CDR3 nucleotide sequence: TGTGCCAGTGGGCCCCTGCTAGCGGGAGGGCCCGGGGAGCTGTTTTTT.

The rearrangement uses TRBV7-6 and TRBJ1-1, with a tentative D call TRBD1 (5 bases). CDR1 and CDR2 (germline): SGHVS, FNYEAQ. The CDR3 loop spans 18 amino acids. V was pared by 1 base and J by 0 bases, with 18 bases between. CDR3 DNA sequence: TGTGCCAGCAGCTTAGATAACCCTCGTGGGGGGATGAACACTGAAGCTTTCTTT. This codes for CASSLDNPRGGMNTEAFF.

The V gene is TRBV27, the J gene TRBJ1-6; 8 bases are a match to TRBD1. Germline loops: CDR1 MNHEY, CDR2 SMNVEV (reference sequence). The CDR3 is made up of 14 amino acids. With 6 bases clipped from V and 5 bases from J, the junction kept 3 bases outside the gene matches. Here the CDR3 reads CASRRQGNNSPLHF. In DNA form, the CDR3 reads TGTGCCAGCAGACGACAGGGGAATAATTCACCCCTCCACTTT.

J is TRBJ1-1 and V is TRBV30; no definite D call. The CDR3 runs 11 residues. V lost 0 bases to trimming and J lost 11 bases, with 10 bases between them. Germline CDR1 is GTSNPN and CDR2 is SVGIG (reference sequence). CDR3: CAWSVPGSAFF. The DNA for the CDR3 is TGTGCCTGGAGTGTACCAGGATCCGCTTTCTTT.

This clone was counted between two and nine times. The V and J genes are TRBV24-1 and TRBJ1-5; D uncertain. Germline lookup yields CDR1 KGHDR and CDR2 SFDVKD. V lost 0 bases and J 7 bases, leaving 3 bases between the germline ends. CDR3 length: 12 residues. CDR3 in amino acids: CATSDLGQPQHF. In DNA, the CDR3 is TGTGCCACCAGTGATTTGGGCCAGCCCCAGCATTTT.

The rearrangement uses TRBV5-1 and TRBJ1-4; D perhaps matches TRBD1 (6 bases). This CDR3 is 15 amino acids long. Germline CDR1 reads SGHRS; CDR2 reads YFSETQ. V lost 4 bases, J lost 0 bases, and 10 bases lay in between. CDR3 nucleotide sequence: TGCGCCAGCAGCCAGGACAGCCCAACTAATGAAAAACTGTTTTTT. Its protein is CASSQDSPTNEKLFF.

The chain links TRBV6-2 or TRBV6-3 to TRBJ1-2, with 8 bases fitting TRBD1. The CDR3 is 14 amino acids. Germline assignment: CDR1 MNHEY and CDR2 SVGEGT. V lost 5 bases to trimming and J lost 2 bases; unmatched junction nucleotides: 4. In DNA, the CDR3 is TGTGCCAGCAGTCCCCGGACAGGGAACTATGGCTACACCTTC. Translating gives CASSPRTGNYGYTF.

The gene calls are TRBV3-1 (or the pseudogene TRBV3-2) and TRBJ2-1; TRBD2 matches 11 bases. CDR1 and CDR2 from the germline V gene are LGHDT and YNNKEL (reference sequence). V lost 2 bases, J lost 8 bases, and 8 bases stayed unmatched. The CDR3 contains 16 residues. The CDR3 spells CASSQIAGGPMDEQFF. For the CDR3, the DNA is TGTGCCAGCAGCCAAATAGCGGGGGGGCCGATGGATGAGCAGTTCTTC.

The chain carries TRBV29-1 and TRBJ1-1; the match to TRBD1 covers 7 bases. The V gene end was trimmed by 6 bases and the J gene end by 1 base; junction bases not matched to a gene: 2. The length of the CDR3 is 12 residues. Germline CDR1 is SQVTM and CDR2 is ANQGSEA. CDR3: CSVTGRNTEAFF. The CDR3 DNA reads as TGCAGCGTGACAGGGAGGAACACTGAAGCTTTCTTT.

This clone was counted a single time. The rearrangement joins TRBV4-1 to TRBJ2-7, with D possibly matching TRBD1 (5 bases). With 1 base removed from V and 1 base from J, the gap between germline ends came to 8 bases. Germline loops: CDR1 MGHRA, CDR2 YSYEKL. The CDR3 contains 14 residues. This CDR3 is CASSQAGKSYEQYF. In DNA, the CDR3 is TGCGCCAGCAGCCAAGCAGGGAAATCCTACGAGCAGTACTTC.

The chain employs TRBV24-1 and TRBJ1-5; TRBD1 matches at 8 bases. Germline assignment: CDR1 KGHDR and CDR2 SFDVKD. After removal of 2 bases from V and 0 bases from J, the junction contained 8 bases not matched to a gene. This CDR3 is built from 18 residues. The CDR3 nucleotides read TGTGCCACCAGTGATTCACACCGGACAGGGAATAGCAATCAGCCCCAGCATTTT. Translated, it gives CATSDSHRTGNSNQPQHF.

The chain joins TRBV25-1 to TRBJ2-3; the D gene is possibly TRBD2 (5 bases). CDR1 MGHDK and CDR2 SYGVNS come from the germline V gene. V was cut by 6 bases and J by 1 base, with 8 bases left in between. The length of the CDR3 is 13 residues. The DNA of the CDR3 is TGTGCCAGCAGCCCCGGGGGCACAGATACGCAGTATTTT. Protein sequence: CASSPGGTDTQYF.

V gene TRBV28 combines with J gene TRBJ2-5; D remains ambiguous. Between the trimmed V and J ends, which lost 2 bases and 5 bases, there was a span of 9 bases. The length of the CDR3 is 13 residues. Germline V CDR1 and CDR2: MDHEN, SYDVKM. This CDR3 is CASSLPHLETQYF. In DNA, the CDR3 is TGTGCCAGCAGTTTACCCCATTTGGAGACCCAGTACTTC.

The chain has TRBV6-5 and TRBJ2-2; TRBD2 is a possible D gene (5 bases). CDR3 length equals 15 residues. V lost 2 bases to trimming and J lost 2 bases, with 9 bases between them. Germline V gene data show CDR1 as MNHEY and CDR2 as SVGAGI. The CDR3 bases are TGTGCCAGCAGTTACGGACTCATTAACACCGGGGAGCTGTTTTTT. It yields the protein CASSYGLINTGELFF.

The chain is built from TRBV5-1 and TRBJ2-5; TRBD2 matches 10 bases. Germline V gene sequence: CDR1 SGHRS, CDR2 YFSETQ. The CDR3 contains 19 residues. The V segment lost 0 bases and the J segment 5 bases; nucleotides outside the gene matches: 16. The CDR3 bases are TGCGCCAGCAGCTTGGACCTTCTAGCGGGAGTGTCCATGTGGGAGACCCAGTACTTC. Its protein product is CASSLDLLAGVSMWETQYF.

This clone was observed a handful of times. The chain is built from TRBV30 and TRBJ2-1; possibly TRBD2 for D (6 bases). This CDR3 has 14 amino acids. CDR1 and CDR2 from the germline V gene are GTSNPN and SVGIG (reference sequence). CDR3 DNA: TGTGGAGCCAGTGCGGGGCGGGACTACAATGAGCAGTTCTTC. Translating it yields CGASAGRDYNEQFF.

The chain couples TRBV19 to TRBJ1-4, with 9 positions matching TRBD1. CDR3 length: 14 residues. Germline CDR1 reads LNHDA; CDR2 reads SQIVND (reference sequence). The V gene end was trimmed by 10 bases and the J gene end by 8 bases; junction bases not matched to a gene: 11. In DNA, the CDR3 is TGTGCCACTGAGGACAGGGGATCGAGCGAAAAACTGTTTTTT. Translated, it gives CATEDRGSSEKLFF.

The chain recombines TRBV19 with TRBJ2-2; the match to TRBD1 covers 9 bases. The CDR3 has 15 residues. The germline V gene encodes CDR1 LNHDA and CDR2 SQIVND (reference sequence). Unmatched junction bases numbered 7, after V lost 8 bases and J lost 3 bases. DNA for the CDR3: TGTGCCAGTTCCCCTCGGACAGGGGACACCGGGGAGCTGTTTTTT. It encodes CASSPRTGDTGELFF.